This T cell receptor (beta chain) was found in a study of cytomegalovirus exposure and HLA in healthy donors. Study results and limitations: In a later analysis, TCR beta V- and J-gene trimming showed a link to a missense DCLRE1C variant. Several top significant clusters appeared, in a later analysis, to be linked to common viral pathogens.

Turning to this clone: Antigen specificity is unknown. The same CDR3 is also encoded by other DNA sequences in this sample.

V lost 5 bases and J lost 5; bases outside the gene matches: 14. Germline V CDR1 and CDR2: MGHDK, SYGVNS. The CDR3 contains 17 residues. The PCR contained 60 Vbeta and 13 Jbeta primers. Using immunoSEQ multiplex PCR, the repertoire was profiled, and TCRdb retains in-frame clones only, with some absent. Among 170,000 or so clones listed, around three quarters were seen once. The rearrangement joins TRBV25-1 to TRBJ2-5, with 10 nucleotides matching TRBD2. Sequencing was performed on PBMCs. The clonotype originates from a man aged 35 to 55 in good health and CMV-seronegative. CDR3 DNA: TGTGCCAGCAGTTCTCGAGGGCTAGCGGGAGCTCGGGAGACCCAGTACTTC. Encoded protein: CASSSRGLAGARETQYF.